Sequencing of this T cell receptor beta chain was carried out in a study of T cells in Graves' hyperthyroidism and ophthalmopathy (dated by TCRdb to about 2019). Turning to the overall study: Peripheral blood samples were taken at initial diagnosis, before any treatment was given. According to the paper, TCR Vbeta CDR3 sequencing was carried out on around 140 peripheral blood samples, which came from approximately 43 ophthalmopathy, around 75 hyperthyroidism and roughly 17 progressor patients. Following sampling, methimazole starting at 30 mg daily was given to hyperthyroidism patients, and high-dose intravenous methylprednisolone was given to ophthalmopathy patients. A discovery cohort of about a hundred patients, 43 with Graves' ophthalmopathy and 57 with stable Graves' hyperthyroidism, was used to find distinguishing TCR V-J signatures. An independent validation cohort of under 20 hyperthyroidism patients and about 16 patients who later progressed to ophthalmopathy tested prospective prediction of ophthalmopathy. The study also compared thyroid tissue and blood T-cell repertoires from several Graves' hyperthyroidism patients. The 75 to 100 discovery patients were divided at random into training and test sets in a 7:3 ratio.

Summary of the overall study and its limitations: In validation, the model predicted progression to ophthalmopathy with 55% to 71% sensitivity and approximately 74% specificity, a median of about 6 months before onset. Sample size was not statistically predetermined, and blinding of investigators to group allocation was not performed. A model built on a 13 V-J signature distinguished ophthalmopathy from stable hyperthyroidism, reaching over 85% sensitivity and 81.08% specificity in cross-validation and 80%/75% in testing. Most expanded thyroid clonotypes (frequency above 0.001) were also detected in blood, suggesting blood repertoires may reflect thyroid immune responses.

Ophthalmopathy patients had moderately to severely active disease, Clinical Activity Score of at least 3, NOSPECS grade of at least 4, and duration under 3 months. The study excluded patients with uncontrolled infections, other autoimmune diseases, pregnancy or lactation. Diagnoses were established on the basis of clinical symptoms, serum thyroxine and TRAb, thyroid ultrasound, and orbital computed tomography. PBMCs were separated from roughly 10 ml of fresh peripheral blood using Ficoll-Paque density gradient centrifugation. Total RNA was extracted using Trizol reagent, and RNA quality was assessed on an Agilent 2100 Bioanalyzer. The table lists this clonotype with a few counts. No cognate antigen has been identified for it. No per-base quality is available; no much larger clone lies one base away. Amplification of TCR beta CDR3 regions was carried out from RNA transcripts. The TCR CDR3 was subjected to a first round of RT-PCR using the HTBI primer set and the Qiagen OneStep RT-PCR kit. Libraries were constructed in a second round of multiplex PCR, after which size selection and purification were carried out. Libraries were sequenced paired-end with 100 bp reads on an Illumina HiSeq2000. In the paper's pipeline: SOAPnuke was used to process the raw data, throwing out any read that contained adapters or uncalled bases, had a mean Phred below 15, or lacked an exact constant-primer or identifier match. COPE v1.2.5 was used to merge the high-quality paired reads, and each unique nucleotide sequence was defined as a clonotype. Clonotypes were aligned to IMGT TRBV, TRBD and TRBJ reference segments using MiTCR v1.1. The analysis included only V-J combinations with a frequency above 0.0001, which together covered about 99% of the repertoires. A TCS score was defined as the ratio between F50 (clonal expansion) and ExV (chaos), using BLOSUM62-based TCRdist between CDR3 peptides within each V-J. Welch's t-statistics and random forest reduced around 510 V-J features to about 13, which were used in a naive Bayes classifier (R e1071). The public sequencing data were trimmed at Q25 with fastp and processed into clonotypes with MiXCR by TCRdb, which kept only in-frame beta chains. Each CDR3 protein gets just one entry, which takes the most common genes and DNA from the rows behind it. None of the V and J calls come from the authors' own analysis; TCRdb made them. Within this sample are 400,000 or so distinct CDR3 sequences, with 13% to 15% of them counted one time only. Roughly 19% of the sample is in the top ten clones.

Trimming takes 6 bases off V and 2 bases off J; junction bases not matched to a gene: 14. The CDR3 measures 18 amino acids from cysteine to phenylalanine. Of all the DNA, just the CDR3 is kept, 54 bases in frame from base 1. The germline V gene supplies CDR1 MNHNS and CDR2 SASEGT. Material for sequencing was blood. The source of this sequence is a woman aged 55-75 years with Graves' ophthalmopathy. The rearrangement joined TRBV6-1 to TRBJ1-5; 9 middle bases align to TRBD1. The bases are TGTGCCAGCAGCTCCGGGACAGGGTTGTTAGAGGGCAATCAGCCCCAGCATTTT. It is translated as CASSSGTGLLEGNQPQHF.